A single sample gave rise to the 24 T cell receptor beta chains below, sequenced in a study of neurological immune-mediated disorders. TCRdb used MiXCR to reprocess the 5' RACE reads, holding one entry per CDR3 protein. Of 20,000 to 30,000 distinct CDR3 sequences listed, around an eighth were seen once; the top ten hold 16%. Material: PBMCs. The receptors come from a middle-aged woman with HTLV-1-associated myelopathy (HAM/TSP).

In this sample, this clonotype turned up many times. J is TRBJ2-2 and V is TRBV9; tentative D call: TRBD2 (6 bases). CDR3 length: 15 residues. Trimming pared 0 bases from V and 2 bases from J, leaving 8 bases between. Germline V gene lookup returns CDR1 SGDLS and CDR2 YYNGEE. The CDR3 DNA reads as TGTGCCAGCAGCGTAGGGGGGGTAAACACCGGGGAGCTGTTTTTT. It is translated as CASSVGGVNTGELFF.

In its sample, this clonotype was seen many times. The chain has TRBV28 and TRBJ2-1, with no clear D. This CDR3 contains 15 residues. The germline CDR1 and CDR2 sequences are MDHEN and SYDVKM. V was cut by 3 bases and J by 1 base, with 10 bases left in between. DNA for the CDR3: TGTGCCAGCAGTTTTTCCCCTCGGTCCTACAATGAGCAGTTCTTC. This translates into CASSFSPRSYNEQFF.

This clonotype was recorded many times. The chain has TRBV6-1 and TRBJ1-6, with 12 nucleotides matching TRBD1. CDR1 and CDR2 (germline): MNHNS, SASEGT. J was trimmed by 5 bases and V by 2 bases; bases with no gene match: 4. This CDR3 is built from 17 residues. CDR3 sequence (DNA): TGTGCCAGCAGTGAATCCGGGACAGGGGGCCATAATTCACCCCTCCACTTT. It is translated as CASSESGTGGHNSPLHF.

This clonotype appeared many times. V is TRBV20-1 and J is TRBJ1-5; possible D gene TRBD1, 5 bases. CDR3 length: 15 residues. V was trimmed by 6 bases and J by 3 bases, leaving 18 bases between them. CDR1 and CDR2 from the germline V gene are DFQATT and SNEGSKA (reference sequence). This chain's CDR3 is CSARSGKSNNQPQHF. In DNA, the CDR3 is TGCAGTGCCAGATCAGGGAAAAGCAACAATCAGCCCCAGCATTTT.

This clonotype showed up many times. This chain links TRBV7-6 with TRBJ1-1, with D perhaps TRBD1 (5 bases). V lost 0 bases and J 2 bases, leaving 28 bases between the germline ends. Germline V gene sequence: CDR1 SGHVS, CDR2 FNYEAQ. The CDR3 is 21 residues long. Written as DNA, the CDR3 is TGTGCCAGCAGCTTAGCGGGGCTTGGCGGGATCGGTCCAAAAAAAAACACTGAAGCTTTCTTT. Translation gives CASSLAGLGGIGPKKNTEAFF.

This clonotype was counted at least ten times. CDR3 region: CASSGRRGGPGELFF. The CDR3 DNA reads TGTGCCAGCAGTGGACGGAGGGGAGGGCCCGGGGAGCTGTTTTTT. The chain employs TRBV6-5 and TRBJ2-2; 7 bases match TRBD2. The V and J ends lost 5 bases and 6 bases, in that order; junction bases with no gene match: 9. This CDR3 is built from 15 residues. CDR1 MNHEY and CDR2 SVGAGI come from the germline V gene.

This clonotype showed up many times. The chain carries TRBV21-1 and TRBJ2-1; TRBD1, the D gene given by the table, was not confirmed from the DNA. TRBV21-1 is termed a pseudogene. The CDR3 runs 15 residues. The CDR3 region has the DNA TGTGCCAGCAGCACGAACCGGGACACCTACAATGAGCAGTTCTTC. Its protein product is CASSTNRDTYNEQFF.

This clonotype showed up many times. The rearrangement uses TRBV3-1 and TRBJ2-1, with D possibly being TRBD1 (6 bases). Trimming shortened V by 1 base and J by 4 bases, and 11 bases separated the two germline ends. CDR1 is LGHDT, CDR2 YNNKEL, per germline (reference sequence). The CDR3 extends over 15 amino acids. The CDR3: CASSQAGAAYNEQFF. The CDR3 coding sequence is TGTGCCAGCAGCCAAGCAGGGGCAGCTTACAATGAGCAGTTCTTC.

The chain couples TRBV15 to TRBJ2-1; no firm D call. The germline gives CDR1 LNHNV, CDR2 YYDKDF (reference sequence). This CDR3 has 12 amino acids. Trimming removed 0 bases at V and 9 bases at J, with 6 bases between. The CDR3 protein is CATSRDLGEQFF. In nucleotides, the CDR3 is TGTGCCACCAGCAGAGATCTTGGTGAGCAGTTCTTC. Supplemented by reference TRBV15 and TRBJ2-1, the full variable domain reads DAMVIQNPRYQVTQFGKPVTLSCSQTLNHNVMYWYQQKSSQAPKLLFHYYDKDFNNEADTPDNFQSRRPNTSFCFLDIRSPGLGDTAMYLCATSRDLGEQFFGPGTRLTVL.

At least ten counts were recorded for this clonotype. The chain is built from TRBV28 and TRBJ2-7; D remains unclear. V gave up 4 bases and J gave up 2 bases, with 12 bases separating them. Per the germline V gene, CDR1 is MDHEN and CDR2 is SYDVKM. The CDR3 sequence is 14 residues long. The CDR3 DNA follows: TGTGCCAGCAGTTCCCTCAGTACAACCTACGAGCAGTACTTC. Translation: CASSSLSTTYEQYF. The variable domain in full, completed from reference TRBV28 and TRBJ2-7, reads DVKVTQSSRYLVKRTGEKVFLECVQDMDHENMFWYRQDPGLGLRLIYFSYDVKMKEKGDIPEGYSVSREKKERFSLILESASTNQTSMYLCASSSLSTTYEQYFGPGTRLTVT.

This clonotype was seen at least ten times. CDR3 region: CSARTQGLRISNEQFF. The CDR3 nucleotides read TGCAGTGCTAGAACCCAGGGACTAAGAATTAGTAATGAGCAGTTCTTC. The V and J genes are TRBV20-1 and TRBJ2-1; TRBD2 aligns across 7 bases. With V trimmed by 2 bases and J by 7 bases, 14 bases remained unmatched. The CDR3 loop spans 16 amino acids. CDR1 and CDR2 from the germline V gene are DFQATT and SNEGSKA (reference sequence).

At least ten counts were recorded for this clonotype. The chain uses TRBV24-1 and TRBJ2-1; TRBD2 matches 8 bases. The CDR3 has 16 residues. The germline CDR1 and CDR2 sequences are KGHDR and SFDVKD. V lost 4 bases and J lost 8; bases outside the gene matches: 12. The DNA of the CDR3 is TGTGCCACCAGTGACGCCAGCGGGGGTCGGGCCCATGAGCAGTTCTTC. It specifies CATSDASGGRAHEQFF.

This clonotype occurred many times. The CDR3 region is CSAREGQGTGTDTQYF. The CDR3, as DNA: TGCAGTGCTAGAGAAGGACAGGGGACCGGCACAGATACGCAGTATTTT. The chain has TRBV20-1 and TRBJ2-3, with TRBD1 matching 9 bases. Germline V gene data show CDR1 as DFQATT and CDR2 as SNEGSKA (reference sequence). V lost 0 bases to trimming and J lost 1 base; unmatched junction nucleotides: 5. This CDR3 region has 16 residues.

The chain combines TRBV7-2 with TRBJ2-1; 7 bases line up with TRBD2. Germline V gene sequence: CDR1 SGHTA, CDR2 FQGNSA. V trimming: 4 bases; J trimming: 5 bases; junction bases outside the gene matches: 5. This CDR3 region has 14 residues. CDR3 sequence: CASSSPAGNNEQFF. CDR3 in DNA: TGTGCCAGCAGCTCCCCAGCGGGGAACAATGAGCAGTTCTTC.

This clonotype was counted many times. This chain links TRBV6-6 with TRBJ2-3; TRBD2 agrees at 8 bases. The germline V gene encodes CDR1 MNHNY and CDR2 SVGAGI (reference sequence). The CDR3 consists of 17 residues. J gave up 1 base and V 4 bases, and 10 bases lay outside the gene matches. The chain's CDR3 is CASSLGPVTSGTDTQYF. For the CDR3, the DNA is TGTGCCAGCAGTTTGGGCCCGGTGACTAGCGGCACAGATACGCAGTATTTT.

This clonotype was counted ten times or more. This chain uses TRBV7-3 with TRBJ2-1, with 12 nucleotides matching TRBD2. The germline CDR1 and CDR2 sequences are SGHTA and FQGTGA. Trimming took 3 bases from V and 8 from J; bases not matched to a gene: 5. This CDR3 comprises 15 residues. The CDR3 DNA sequence: TGTGCCAGCAGCTTTGGGACTAGCGGGTCCCATGAGCAGTTCTTC. It encodes CASSFGTSGSHEQFF.

This clonotype was counted at least ten times. The rearrangement links TRBV5-1 to TRBJ2-7, with 9 bases lining up with TRBD1. The junction had 5 bases not matched to a gene; V was cut back by 3 bases and J by 4 bases. Germline loops: CDR1 SGHRS, CDR2 YFSETQ. This CDR3 contains 14 residues. CDR3 sequence (DNA): TGCGCCAGCAGCTATCCGGGACAGGGTTACGAGCAGTACTTC. This gives the protein CASSYPGQGYEQYF.

The chain carries TRBV12-3 or TRBV12-4 and TRBJ1-1, with 8 nucleotides matching TRBD1. This CDR3 has 11 amino acids. CDR3: CVDRGATEAFF. The DNA of the CDR3 is TGTGTCGACAGGGGCGCCACTGAAGCTTTCTTT.

This clonotype occurred many times. CDR3 in DNA: TGTGCCATCAGTGATATTGTGGGGGCGGGGGAGCAGTACTTC. It translates to CAISDIVGAGEQYF. The rearrangement joins TRBV10-3 to TRBJ2-7, with D tentatively TRBD1 or TRBD2 (6 bases each). Per the germline V gene, CDR1 is ENHRY and CDR2 is SYGVKD. V lost 3 bases, J lost 7 bases, and 16 bases lay in between. This CDR3 spans 14 amino acids.

This clonotype appeared many times. The rearrangement uses TRBV20-1 and TRBJ2-1; a weak D match, TRBD2 (6 bases). Trimming shortened V by 6 bases and J by 1 base, and 16 bases separated the two germline ends. CDR1 is DFQATT and CDR2 is SNEGSKA in the germline V gene (reference sequence). The CDR3 totals 15 residues. CDR3 protein: CSASAGTVSYNEQFF. DNA of the CDR3: TGCAGTGCGTCCGCCGGGACTGTTTCCTACAATGAGCAGTTCTTC.

This clonotype was recorded many times. The chain employs TRBV18 and TRBJ1-6; 9 bases are shared with TRBD1. V shed 3 bases, J shed 6 bases, and the junction held 6 bases outside the gene matches. The CDR3 covers 16 residues. Per germline, CDR1 KGHSH and CDR2 LQKENI. CDR3 loop: CASSPWTGEANSPLHF. The CDR3 bases are TGTGCCAGCTCACCTTGGACAGGGGAGGCTAATTCACCCCTCCACTTT.

This clonotype showed up many times. The chain employs TRBV29-1 and TRBJ1-5; no firm D call. Germline values: CDR1 SQVTM, CDR2 ANQGSEA. The CDR3 loop spans 13 amino acids. Between the trimmed V and J ends, which lost 2 bases and 4 bases, there was a span of 9 bases. This CDR3 reads CSVEIERNQPQHF. The CDR3 nucleotides read TGCAGCGTTGAAATCGAACGGAATCAGCCCCAGCATTTT.

Many counts were recorded for this clonotype. DNA for the CDR3: TGTGCCAGCAGTCCCTACAATGAGCAGTTCTTC. It translates to CASSPYNEQFF. The chain is built from TRBV27 and TRBJ2-1, with D hard to call. This CDR3 has 11 residues. Germline V gene data show CDR1 as MNHEY and CDR2 as SMNVEV (reference sequence). With 5 bases removed from V and 2 bases from J, the gap between germline ends came to 1 base.

V and J are TRBV7-2 and TRBJ1-2, with a possible D match to TRBD1 (5 bases). Trimming cost V 0 bases and J 9 bases, with 20 bases left between them. The V gene's germline CDR1 is SGHTA and CDR2 FQGNSA. The CDR3 has 16 residues. The CDR3 region has the DNA TGTGCCAGCAGCTTAGCTTGGGTCCGGACACAAGATTGCTACACCTTC. Protein sequence: CASSLAWVRTQDCYTF.